This entry concerns a single T cell receptor beta chain. The target antigen is unknown. PCR involved 60 Vbeta and 13 Jbeta primers. As originally analysed: Among the unique TCR beta chains that a later analysis counted, roughly 80 million in all, roughly 9.9 million were shared. The table came from immunoSEQ multiplex PCR; TCRdb's copy has only in-frame clones and leaves some out. For V, J and clone size, that table is used; D and trimming come from the DNA. The sample consists of about 59,000 clones, just under 75% of them appearing once. The data were obtained in a study of cytomegalovirus exposure and HLA in healthy donors. Germline V lookup: CDR1 SGHNT, CDR2 YYREEE (reference sequence). The CDR3 has 17 amino acids. The ends lost 0 bases at V and 5 bases at J; junction bases unmatched: 6. Study findings and constraints: Highest at DRB1 and lowest at HLA-C, TCR association rates differed among HLA loci in a later analysis. The authors later linked a missense DCLRE1C variant to TCR beta V- and J-gene trimming. It was about 150 TCR beta chains that were listed as cytomegalovirus-associated.

This clonotype was obtained from a man aged 25 to 40 in good health and CMV-seropositive. Sequenced sample: PBMCs. The chain combines TRBV5-4 with TRBJ2-1; 12 positions match TRBD1. The CDR3 nucleotides are TGTGCCAGCAGCTTGGCAATGGGACAGGGGGCCCACAATGAGCAGTTCTTC. Protein: CASSLAMGQGAHNEQFF.